The rows below give T cell receptor beta chains drawn from one sample of a study of CD8 T cells in Susac syndrome. One entry per CDR3 protein, called by TCRdb with MiXCR from the immunoSEQ multiplex PCR reads. The sample has 150,000 to 200,000 distinct CDR3 sequences, 85% to 95% seen once. Sample: CD4+ T cells from PBMCs. These receptors were collected from a human donor with multiple sclerosis. The CDR3 runs from the conserved cysteine through the conserved F or W. The order of the fields is J gene, D gene, clone size, V gene, CDR3 DNA, CDR3 protein. A D gene is named only where the DNA matches it firmly. Clone sizes are given selectively: once, few, many, or a class where the clone is expanded.

>TRBJ2-1|.|.|TRBV20-1
TGCAGTGCTCAAAAGGGGGGGCCGAGGAATGAGCAGTTCTTC
CSAQKGGPRNEQFF
>TRBJ2-5|TRBD2|.|TRBV6-5
TGTGCCAGCAGTTACTCTCGGGGGGGCCGGTTTGGAGAGACCCAGTACTTC
CASSYSRGGRFGETQYF
>TRBJ2-1|.|few|TRBV7-6
TGTGCCAGCAGCTTAACCCGATACAATGAGCAGTTCTTC
CASSLTRYNEQFF
>TRBJ1-4|.|once|TRBV20-1
TGCAGTGCCCAAGGGGGAGCAACTAATGAAAAACTGTTTTTT
CSAQGGATNEKLFF
>TRBJ1-5|.|.|TRBV30
TGTGCCCTCAATCTGGGCGGGTATAGCAATCAGCCCCAGCATTTT
CALNLGGYSNQPQHF
>TRBJ2-3|.|.|TRBV6-6
TGTGCCAGCAGTCCGGGGGCCACAGATACGCAGTATTTT
CASSPGATDTQYF
>TRBJ2-5|TRBD1|.|TRBV20-1
TGCAGTGCTAGAGAGTGGACAGGGGCCGGGGAGACCCAGTACTTC
CSAREWTGAGETQYF
>TRBJ1-4|.|.|TRBV25-1
TGTGCCAGCGGCCGAGGGGTCTCTAATGAAAAACTGTTTTTT
CASGRGVSNEKLFF
>TRBJ2-1|.|once|TRBV10-3
TGTGCCATCAGTGCAACCGGGCCTAGGGTTGAGCAGTTCTTC
CAISATGPRVEQFF
>TRBJ2-1|.|.|TRBV28
TGTGCCAGCAGCCTACCAACAAATGAGCAGTTCTTC
CASSLPTNEQFF
>TRBJ1-2|.|.|TRBV10-2
TGCGCCAGCAGTGCCGGGGGGCCGTATGGCTACACCTTC
CASSAGGPYGYTF
>TRBJ2-3|.|.|TRBV5-1
TGCGCCAGCAGCTTGGTGCCGGGGATTAGCACAGATACGCAGTATTTT
CASSLVPGISTDTQYF
>TRBJ2-7|.|once|TRBV19
TGTGCCAGTAGTATCGAACCCTACGAGCAGTACTTC
CASSIEPYEQYF
>TRBJ2-7|.|.|TRBV3-1
TGTGCCAGCAGCCCCATGGAGGGGGCCTACGAGCAGTACTTC
CASSPMEGAYEQYF
>TRBJ2-4|TRBD1|.|TRBV15
TGTGCCACCAGCAGACTCGACAGGGCGGGAGCCAAAAACATTCAGTACTTC
CATSRLDRAGAKNIQYF
>TRBJ2-5|TRBD1|.|TRBV7-3
TGTGCCAGCAGCTCTCCACAGGGGACACGCGAAGAGACCCAGTACTTC
CASSSPQGTREETQYF
>TRBJ2-7|.|.|TRBV10-1
TGCGCCAGCAGTGAGGGTCACGAGCAGTACTTC
CASSEGHEQYF
>TRBJ1-6|TRBD1|.|TRBV30
TGTGCCTGGAGCTACCGGGACAGCTATAATTCACCCCTCCACTTT
CAWSYRDSYNSPLHF
>TRBJ2-7|.|.|TRBV25-1
TGTGCCAGCAGTGAATCCGGCTCGAACTACGAGCAGTACTTC
CASSESGSNYEQYF
>TRBJ1-2|.|.|TRBV19
TGTGCCAGTAGTCTTCAACAGGGAGGCTTTGGCTACACCTTC
CASSLQQGGFGYTF
>TRBJ2-5|.|.|TRBV9
TGTGCCAGCAGCGTCGGCAGAAACCAAGAGACCCAGTACTTC
CASSVGRNQETQYF
>TRBJ2-1|TRBD1|.|TRBV6-6
TGTGCCAGCAGTTACTCGACAGGGGGTGAGCAGTTCTTC
CASSYSTGGEQFF
>TRBJ2-1|.|.|TRBV18
TGTGCCAGCTCATCAGGGCTGGAGAATGAGCAGTTCTTC
CASSSGLENEQFF
>TRBJ2-1|TRBD2|once|TRBV11-2
TGTGCCAGCAGGTTAAGCGGGAGATACTACAATGAGCAGTTCTTC
CASRLSGRYYNEQFF
>TRBJ1-1|.|.|TRBV28
TGTGCCAGCAGTTTGGGGGGGCAGGGGAACACTGAAGCTTTCTTT
CASSLGGQGNTEAFF
>TRBJ2-3|.|.|TRBV30
TGTGCCTGGGGGGCAGGCAGGACAGATACGCAGTATTTT
CAWGAGRTDTQYF
>TRBJ2-1|TRBD2|.|TRBV20-1
TGCAGTGCTCTGAGCGGGGGGGCCTACAATGAGCAGTTCTTC
CSALSGGAYNEQFF
>TRBJ2-1|TRBD2|.|TRBV5-4
TGTGCCAGCAGCCATAGGACTAGCGGGGGGAGCAATGAGCAGTTCTTC
CASSHRTSGGSNEQFF
>TRBJ2-1|.|.|TRBV7-9
TGTGCCAGCAGCTTAACGAGGGGGGGGGCCTCATACAATGAGCAGTTCTTC
CASSLTRGGASYNEQFF
>TRBJ2-3|.|.|TRBV5-1
TGCGCCAGCACCAGCTCGGCGGGCAGGGGAGGCGATACGCAGTATTTT
CASTSSAGRGGDTQYF
>TRBJ1-6|.|once|TRBV5-1
TGCGCCACCACACGAGGGGTGGATAATTCACCCCTCCACTTT
CATTRGVDNSPLHF
>TRBJ2-4|.|.|TRBV11-1
TGTGCCAGCAGCTCCTGGGACGGAGGGGGAGGTTTATCCAAAAACATTCAGTACTTC
CASSSWDGGGGLSKNIQYF
>TRBJ1-1|.|.|TRBV4-2
TGTGCCAGCAGCGTCTTGGGGCTTGAAGCTTTCTTT
CASSVLGLEAFF
>TRBJ2-1|TRBD2|.|TRBV20-1
TGCAGTGCTCTCCCTGGGAGGGCCTACAATGAGCAGTTCTTC
CSALPGRAYNEQFF
>TRBJ1-3|.|.|TRBV20-1
TGCAGTGCTAGAGATCCGGGGAAAGGAAACACCATATATTTT
CSARDPGKGNTIYF
>TRBJ2-1|TRBD2|once|TRBV3-1
TGTGCCAGCAGCCGCTCCGGGACTAGCGGGACAGGCGGGGAGTTCTTC
CASSRSGTSGTGGEFF
>TRBJ2-5|TRBD1|.|TRBV20-1
TGCAGTGCCGGACGACAGGGGGCCCAAGAGACCCAGTACTTC
CSAGRQGAQETQYF
>TRBJ2-3|TRBD2|.|TRBV12-3/TRBV12-4
TGTGCCAGCACCCGGACTAGCGGGAGGAGTTGGGATACGCAGTATTTT
CASTRTSGRSWDTQYF
>TRBJ2-1|.|.|TRBV7-3
TGTGCCAGCAGCTTACAGCTAATCGATGAGCAGTTCTTC
CASSLQLIDEQFF
>TRBJ2-1|TRBD2|.|TRBV19
TGTGCCAGTAGTATAGATCTTGGGACTAGCGGGAGGGCTGAGCAGTTCTTC
CASSIDLGTSGRAEQFF
>TRBJ1-1|.|.|TRBV7-2
TGTGCCAGCAGCTTAAGCGGGGGGAACACTGAAGCTTTCTTT
CASSLSGGNTEAFF
>TRBJ2-7|.|.|TRBV12-3/TRBV12-4
TGTGCCAGCAGCCCTCACGGGAGCTCCTACGAGCAGTACTTC
CASSPHGSSYEQYF
>TRBJ2-7|TRBD1|.|TRBV15
TGTGCCACTCGCGGGACAGGGAGCTACGAGCAGTACTTC
CATRGTGSYEQYF
>TRBJ1-4|.|.|TRBV5-1
TGCGCCAGCAGCGAAACAGGACCAACTAATGAAAAACTGTTTTTT
CASSETGPTNEKLFF
>TRBJ2-2|.|.|TRBV4-1
TGCGCCAGCAGCCAGGTCGGGGATAACACCGGGGAGCTGTTTTTT
CASSQVGDNTGELFF
>TRBJ2-1|.|.|TRBV9
TGTGCCAGCAGCGTTAGGGCCCATGAGCAGTTCTTC
CASSVRAHEQFF
>TRBJ1-6|.|.|TRBV6-5
TGTGCCAGCAAAACGACAGCAAATAATTCACCCCTCCACTTT
CASKTTANNSPLHF
>TRBJ2-1|.|.|TRBV5-4
TGTGCCAGCAGCTTGAACTCAGGGGCCTACAATGAGCAGTTCTTC
CASSLNSGAYNEQFF
>TRBJ2-1|TRBD2|.|TRBV27
TGTGCCAGCAGGAGATTAGCGGGAGGGAGCTCCTACAATGAGCAGTTCTTC
CASRRLAGGSSYNEQFF
>TRBJ2-5|.|.|TRBV20-1
TGCAGTGCTAGGATACTAGCCGAGACCCAGTACTTC
CSARILAETQYF
>TRBJ1-6|.|.|TRBV5-1
TGCGCCAGCAGCCTTCGTCCCGGGACGGCCGGCGATTCACCCCTCCACTTT
CASSLRPGTAGDSPLHF
>TRBJ2-1|.|.|TRBV24-1
TGTGCCACCAGTGTGACCAGGGACCATGAGCAGTTCTTC
CATSVTRDHEQFF
>TRBJ1-2|TRBD1|.|TRBV11-1
TGTGCCAGCACCGGACAGGAGGGCATTCATGGCCACACCTTC
CASTGQEGIHGHTF
>TRBJ2-7|.|.|TRBV5-1
TGCGCCAGCAGCTCGGGAACAGACCTTTGGTCCTACGAGCAGTACTTC
CASSSGTDLWSYEQYF
>TRBJ2-7|TRBD1|.|TRBV29-1
TGCAGCGCCGGCCGGGACAGGGGCTACGAGCAGTACTTC
CSAGRDRGYEQYF
>TRBJ2-3|.|.|TRBV7-8
TGTGCCAGCAGCCCCAGGGGCGCAGATACGCAGTATTTT
CASSPRGADTQYF
>TRBJ1-1|.|.|TRBV6-1
TGTGCCAGCAGTACCCCTTGGGAGGGACCGAACACTGAAGCTTTCTTT
CASSTPWEGPNTEAFF
>TRBJ1-2|.|.|TRBV10-3
TGTGCCATCAGTGAGTCGATAGCGGCATATGGCTACACCTTC
CAISESIAAYGYTF
>TRBJ2-7|.|.|TRBV11-2
TGTGCCAGCAGCCCAACGGGTGGAGCCTACGAGCAGTACTTC
CASSPTGGAYEQYF
>TRBJ2-1|TRBD2|.|TRBV12-3/TRBV12-4
TGTGCCAGCAGGACTAGCGGGGGGAACTACAATGAGCAGTTCTTC
CASRTSGGNYNEQFF